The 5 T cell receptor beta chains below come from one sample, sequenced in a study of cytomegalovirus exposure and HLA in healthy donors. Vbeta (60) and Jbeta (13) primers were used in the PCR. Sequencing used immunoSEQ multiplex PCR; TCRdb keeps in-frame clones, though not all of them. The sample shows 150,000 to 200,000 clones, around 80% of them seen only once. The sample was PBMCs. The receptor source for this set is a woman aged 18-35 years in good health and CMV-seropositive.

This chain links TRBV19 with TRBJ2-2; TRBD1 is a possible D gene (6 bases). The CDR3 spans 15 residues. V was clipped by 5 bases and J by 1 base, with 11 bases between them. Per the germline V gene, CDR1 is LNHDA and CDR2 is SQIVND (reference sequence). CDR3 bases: TGTGCCAGTAGTTGGGGGCAGGGGAACACCGGGGAGCTGTTTTTT. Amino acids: CASSWGQGNTGELFF.

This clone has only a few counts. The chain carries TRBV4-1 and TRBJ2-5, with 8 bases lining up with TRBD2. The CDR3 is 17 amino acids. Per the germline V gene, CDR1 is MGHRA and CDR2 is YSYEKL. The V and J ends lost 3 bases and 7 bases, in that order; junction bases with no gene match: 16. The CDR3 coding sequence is TGCGCCAGCAGCCACCCGGGAAGGAGCGGGGGTTTCGGGACCCAGTACTTC. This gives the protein CASSHPGRSGGFGTQYF.

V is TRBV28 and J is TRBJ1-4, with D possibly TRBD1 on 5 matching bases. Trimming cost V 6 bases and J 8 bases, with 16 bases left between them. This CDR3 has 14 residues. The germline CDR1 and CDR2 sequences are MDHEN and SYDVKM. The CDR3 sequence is CASRFFREAEKLFF. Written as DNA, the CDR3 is TGTGCCAGCAGATTTTTCAGGGAGGCGGAAAAACTGTTTTTT.

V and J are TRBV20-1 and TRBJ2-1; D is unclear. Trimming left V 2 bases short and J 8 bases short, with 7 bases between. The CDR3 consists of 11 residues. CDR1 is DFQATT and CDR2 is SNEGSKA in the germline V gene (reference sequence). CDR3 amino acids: CSARPVYEQFF. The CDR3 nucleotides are TGCAGTGCTAGACCAGTGTATGAGCAGTTCTTC.

CDR3 nucleotides: TGTGCCAGCAGTAACGGACAGGGAGCCCCCAATGAGCAGTTCTTC. Translated: CASSNGQGAPNEQFF. The chain links TRBV2 to TRBJ2-1; 8 bases are a match to TRBD1. Germline CDR1 SNHLY, CDR2 FYNNEI. This CDR3 contains 15 residues. V trimming: 5 bases; J trimming: 6 bases; junction bases outside the gene matches: 9. Filled out from reference TRBV2 and TRBJ2-1, the complete variable domain reads EPEVTQTPSHQVTQMGQEVILRCVPISNHLYFYWYRQILGQKVEFLVSFYNNEISEKSEIFDDQFSVERPDGSNFTLKIRSTKLEDSAMYFCASSNGQGAPNEQFFGPGTRLTVL.